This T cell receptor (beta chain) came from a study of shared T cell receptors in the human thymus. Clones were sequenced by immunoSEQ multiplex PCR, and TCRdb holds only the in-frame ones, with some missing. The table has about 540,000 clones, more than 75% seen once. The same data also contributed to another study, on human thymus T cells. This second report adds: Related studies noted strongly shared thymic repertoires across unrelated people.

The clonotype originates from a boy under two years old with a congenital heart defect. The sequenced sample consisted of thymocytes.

The CDR3 reads CASGLVGGTTGELFF. The CDR3, as DNA: TGTGCTAGTGGTTTGGTCGGCGGGACCACCGGGGAGCTGTTTTTT. The chain combines TRBV12-5 with TRBJ2-2; TRBD2 is a possible D gene (6 bases). This CDR3 comprises 15 residues. From germline, CDR1 is LGHNT and CDR2 FRNRAP. Deletions cut 0 bases from V and 4 bases from J, with 9 bases between.